The 2 T cell receptor beta chains below were found in one sample sequenced in a study of identical twins. TCRdb itself ran the 5' RACE reads through MiXCR, one entry per CDR3 protein. The data show some 790,000 distinct CDR3 sequences, 15% to 20% seen once. This same sample was also taken into another study, of T cells expressing NK-cell markers.

The sequenced sample consisted of PBMCs. The source of these receptors is a woman aged 18-35 years in good health.

This clonotype was picked up a small number of times. The chain recombines TRBV7-2 with TRBJ2-5; D uncertain. Looked up from germline, CDR1 is SGHTA and CDR2 is FQGNSA. The CDR3 has 13 residues. V lost 3 bases and J 5 bases, leaving 10 bases between the germline ends. The CDR3: CASSLARTETQYF. CDR3 nucleotide sequence: TGTGCCAGCAGCTTGGCTAGAACGGAGACCCAGTACTTC.

The rearrangement joins TRBV20-1 to TRBJ2-7; weak D call: TRBD2 (6 bases). Germline loops: CDR1 DFQATT, CDR2 SNEGSKA (reference sequence). The CDR3 consists of 13 residues. Trimming removed 3 bases from V and 0 bases from J, with 9 bases in between. In nucleotides, the CDR3 is TGCAGTGCTAGTGCGGGGTTCTCCTACGAGCAGTACTTC. Its protein product is CSASAGFSYEQYF.